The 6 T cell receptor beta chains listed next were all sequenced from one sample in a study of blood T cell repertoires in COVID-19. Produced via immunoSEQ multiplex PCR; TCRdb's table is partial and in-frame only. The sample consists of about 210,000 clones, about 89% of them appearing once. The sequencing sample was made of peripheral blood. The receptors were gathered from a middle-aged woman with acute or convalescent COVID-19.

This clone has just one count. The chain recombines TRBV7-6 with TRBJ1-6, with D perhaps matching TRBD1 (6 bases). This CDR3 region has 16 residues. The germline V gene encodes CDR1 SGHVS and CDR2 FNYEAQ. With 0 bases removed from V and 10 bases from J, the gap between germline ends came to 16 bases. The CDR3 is CASSLAPRDIGSPLHF. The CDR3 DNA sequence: TGTGCCAGCAGCTTAGCCCCACGGGACATAGGATCACCCCTCCACTTT.

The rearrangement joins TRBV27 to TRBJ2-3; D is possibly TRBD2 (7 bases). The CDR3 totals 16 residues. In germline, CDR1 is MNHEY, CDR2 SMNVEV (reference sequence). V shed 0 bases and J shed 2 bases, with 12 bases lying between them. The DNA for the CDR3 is TGTGCCAGCAGTTTATCCGGGGGGCTATACACAGATACGCAGTATTTT. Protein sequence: CASSLSGGLYTDTQYF.

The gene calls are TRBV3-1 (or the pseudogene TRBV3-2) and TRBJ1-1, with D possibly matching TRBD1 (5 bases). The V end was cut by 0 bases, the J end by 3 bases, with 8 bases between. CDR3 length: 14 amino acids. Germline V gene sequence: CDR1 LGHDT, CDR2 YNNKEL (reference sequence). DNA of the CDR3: TGTGCCAGCAGCCAAGATTTAGGGGACACTGAAGCTTTCTTT. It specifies CASSQDLGDTEAFF.

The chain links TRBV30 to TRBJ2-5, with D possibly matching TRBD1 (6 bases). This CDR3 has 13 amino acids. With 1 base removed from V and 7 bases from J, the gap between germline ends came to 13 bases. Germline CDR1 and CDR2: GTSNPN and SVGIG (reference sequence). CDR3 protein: CAWSATQGMTQYF. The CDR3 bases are TGTGCCTGGAGTGCCACGCAGGGGATGACCCAGTACTTC. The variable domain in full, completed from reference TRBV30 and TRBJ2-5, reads SQTIHQWPATLVQPVGSPLSLECTVEGTSNPNLYWYRQAAGRGLQLLFYSVGIGQISSEVPQNLSASRPQDRQFILSSKKLLLSDSGFYLCAWSATQGMTQYFGPGTRLLVL.

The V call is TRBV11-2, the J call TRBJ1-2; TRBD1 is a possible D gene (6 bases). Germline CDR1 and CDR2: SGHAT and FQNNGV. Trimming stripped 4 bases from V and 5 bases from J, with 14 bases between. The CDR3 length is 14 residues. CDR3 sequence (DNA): TGTGCCAGCAGCTCGACGACAGGATCGTATGGCTACACCTTC. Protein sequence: CASSSTTGSYGYTF.

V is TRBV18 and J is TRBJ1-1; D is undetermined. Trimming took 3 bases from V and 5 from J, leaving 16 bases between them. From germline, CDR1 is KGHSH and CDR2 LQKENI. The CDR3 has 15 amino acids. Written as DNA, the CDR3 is TGTGCCAGCTCACCTTTACGGGGAGAAAATACTGAAGCTTTCTTT. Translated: CASSPLRGENTEAFF.